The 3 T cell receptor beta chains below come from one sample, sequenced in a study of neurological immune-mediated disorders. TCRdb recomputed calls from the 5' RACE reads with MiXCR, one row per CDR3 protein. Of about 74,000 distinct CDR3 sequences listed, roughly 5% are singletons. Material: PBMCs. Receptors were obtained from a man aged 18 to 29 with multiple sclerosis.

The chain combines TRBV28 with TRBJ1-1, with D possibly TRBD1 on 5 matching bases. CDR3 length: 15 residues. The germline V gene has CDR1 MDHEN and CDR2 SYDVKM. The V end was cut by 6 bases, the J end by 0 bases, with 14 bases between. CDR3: CASRAGGGMNTEAFF. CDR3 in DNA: TGTGCCAGCAGGGCGGGGGGAGGAATGAACACTGAAGCTTTCTTT.

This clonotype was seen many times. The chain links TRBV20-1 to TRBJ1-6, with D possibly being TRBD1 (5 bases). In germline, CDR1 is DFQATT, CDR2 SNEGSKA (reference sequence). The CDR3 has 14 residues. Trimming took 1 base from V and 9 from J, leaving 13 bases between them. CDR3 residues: CSARGGAGSSPLHF. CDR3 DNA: TGCAGTGCTAGAGGTGGGGCAGGGTCTTCACCCCTCCACTTT.

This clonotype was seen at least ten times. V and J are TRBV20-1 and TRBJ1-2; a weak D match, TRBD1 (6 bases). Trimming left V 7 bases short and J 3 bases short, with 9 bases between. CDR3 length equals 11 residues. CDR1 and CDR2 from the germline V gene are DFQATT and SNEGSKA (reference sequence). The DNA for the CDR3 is TGCAGTGTCCACAGGGACTATGGCTACACCTTC. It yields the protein CSVHRDYGYTF.